Below, 8 T cell receptor beta chains from the same sample are listed, as sequenced in a study of CD8 T cells in ankylosing spondylitis (dated by TCRdb to about 2017). The library was built by means of 5' RACE. The sequencing machine was an Illumina HiSeq 2500. TCRdb's own reprocessing of the public reads used fastp at Q25 and MiXCR and kept productive beta chains. Rows matching on CDR3 protein sequence are summarized as one entry with the most common DNA and genes. Recorded for this sample are 35,000 or so distinct CDR3 sequences; 6% of them occurred a single time. Approximately 12% of the sample is in the top ten clones. The sample comprised blood, either unsorted or a sorted T cell fraction (not recorded which). The receptors here all came from a male donor with ankylosing spondylitis or in good health (not recorded which).

This clonotype was found many times. V is TRBV24-1 and J is TRBJ2-1; 9 bases fit TRBD2. Germline V gene data show CDR1 as KGHDR and CDR2 as SFDVKD. After removal of 7 bases from V and 10 bases from J, the junction contained 4 bases not matched to a gene. The length of the CDR3 is 12 residues. The CDR3 region has the DNA TGTGCCACCAGAGCTAGCGGGACCGAGCAGTTCTTC. Protein: CATRASGTEQFF.

The sample holds many counts of this clonotype. The J gene is TRBJ2-1, the V gene TRBV7-2; 12 bases fit TRBD2. This CDR3 has 15 residues. The V and J ends lost 2 bases and 7 bases, in that order; junction bases with no gene match: 3. From germline, CDR1 is SGHTA and CDR2 FQGNSA. The CDR3 coding sequence is TGTGCCAGCAGCTTATCTGGACTAGCGGGGAATGAGCAGTTCTTC. Amino acids: CASSLSGLAGNEQFF.

This clonotype was seen repeatedly, ten times or more. The rearrangement uses TRBV5-1 and TRBJ2-2; D may be TRBD1 or TRBD2 (6 bases each). CDR1 is SGHRS, CDR2 YFSETQ, per germline. CDR3 size: 16 residues. The V end lost 2 bases, the J end lost 0 bases, and 11 bases lay between the germline ends. CDR3 DNA sequence: TGCGCCAGCAGCTTCGGGGGCACAGCGAACACCGGGGAGCTGTTTTTT. Its protein product is CASSFGGTANTGELFF.

Many counts were recorded for this clonotype. V is TRBV5-1 and J is TRBJ2-7; 7 bases are shared with TRBD2. This CDR3 has 15 residues. V was clipped by 2 bases and J by 6 bases; unmatched bases: 11. Germline CDR1 is SGHRS and CDR2 is YFSETQ. In nucleotides, the CDR3 is TGCGCCAGCAGCTTAACGAGCGGGATGGGCGCCGAGCAGTACTTC. This encodes CASSLTSGMGAEQYF. Combining the CDR3 with reference TRBV5-1 and TRBJ2-7 gives the whole variable domain KAGVTQTPRYLIKTRGQQVTLSCSPISGHRSVSWYQQTPGQGLQFLFEYFSETQRNKGNFPGRFSGRQFSNSRSEMNVSTLELGDSALYLCASSLTSGMGAEQYFGPGTRLTVT.

In this sample, this clonotype turned up many times. The chain combines TRBV20-1 with TRBJ2-3, with 13 positions matching TRBD2. V lost 6 bases to trimming and J lost 2 bases; unmatched junction nucleotides: 5. CDR1 is DFQATT and CDR2 is SNEGSKA in the germline V gene (reference sequence). This CDR3 is built from 15 residues. CDR3 sequence (DNA): TGCAGTGCCACGGGACTAGCGGGACTCACAGATACGCAGTATTTT. Translated: CSATGLAGLTDTQYF.

This clonotype was observed many times. The rearrangement uses TRBV2 and TRBJ2-5; no clear D gene. The CDR3 loop spans 13 amino acids. Deletions cut 1 base from V and 2 bases from J, with 5 bases between. Germline CDR1 is SNHLY and CDR2 is FYNNEI. This CDR3 reads CASSEELQETQYF. The DNA of the CDR3 is TGTGCCAGCAGTGAAGAGCTACAAGAGACCCAGTACTTC.

The sample holds many counts of this clonotype. The CDR3 loop is CASSSGGRVAFF. In DNA form, the CDR3 reads TGTGCCAGCAGCTCCGGGGGGCGAGTTGCATTCTTT. The chain employs TRBV7-9 and TRBJ1-1; perhaps TRBD1 as D (6 bases). This CDR3 has 12 amino acids. Germline values: CDR1 SEHNR, CDR2 FQNEAQ (reference sequence). V lost 4 bases, J lost 14 bases, and 17 bases lay in between.

This clonotype was counted at least ten times. The chain links TRBV7-3 to TRBJ2-1; 11 positions agree with TRBD2. V gave up 0 bases and J gave up 15 bases; unmatched junction bases: 4. Per the germline V gene, CDR1 is SGHTA and CDR2 is FQGTGA. The CDR3 runs 13 residues. The CDR3 reads CASSLTSGGARFF. The CDR3 DNA is TGTGCCAGCAGCTTAACTAGCGGGGGGGCAAGGTTCTTC.